This T cell receptor beta chain was recorded in a study of T cells after yellow fever vaccination. Study-level findings and limits: It was the secondary response that reached its peak faster, day 5 versus 15, but it was weaker. Most primary-vaccination clones reappeared after the booster (less than 98% CD4, about 88% CD8). Researchers cautioned that FACS-sorted repertoires could harbor abundant clonotypes contaminating from the bulk population.

This clonotype came up many times. Its target is unknown. Synthesis of TCR cDNA relied on 5'RACE template switching, which attached a universal primer site and UMIs. MiXCR, run by TCRdb on the 5' RACE reads, gives a single entry per CDR3 protein. The sample carries 600,000 to 750,000 distinct CDR3 sequences, around 12% recorded once. CDR1 is SGHTA and CDR2 is FQGNSA in the germline V gene. The V and J ends lost 6 bases and 11 bases, in that order; junction bases with no gene match: 15. CDR3 length: 15 amino acids. This TCR was recovered from a man aged 25-40 years who received the YFV17D yellow fever vaccine. The chain joins TRBV7-2 to TRBJ2-1; 8 bases map to TRBD1. The input for sequencing was PBMCs, taken on the day of the yellow fever booster vaccination. Here the CDR3 reads CASSSRDRLIFKQFF. Written as DNA, the CDR3 is TGTGCCAGCAGTTCCCGGGACAGGCTCATCTTCAAGCAGTTCTTC.